These T cell receptor beta chains were read from a single sample in a study of regulatory T cells in long-lasting Graves disease. TCRdb reprocessed the multiplex PCR reads with MiXCR, giving one entry per CDR3 protein. The data show 390,000 or so distinct CDR3 sequences, roughly 20% seen once. Specimen: peripheral blood mononuclear cells (PBMCs), collected when the disease was refractory, from a patient treated with antithyroid drugs. Source of these receptors: a woman aged 40 to 50 with Graves disease. Both conserved end residues are part of each CDR3. Each record gives: clone size, V gene, CDR3 length, D gene, J gene, CDR3 protein, CDR3 DNA. A D gene is named only where the DNA matches it firmly. Size is omitted from some rows. Given values are once, few, many or a class for expanded clones.

clone_size: -; v_call: TRBV19; cdr3_length: 14; d_call: -; j_call: TRBJ1-5; cdr3_aa: CASSIAGVNQPQHF; cdr3_nt: TGTGCCAGTAGTATAGCAGGAGTAAATCAGCCCCAGCATTTT
clone_size: many; v_call: TRBV6-1; cdr3_length: 15; d_call: TRBD1; j_call: TRBJ2-7; cdr3_aa: CASRVRDRGPREQYF; cdr3_nt: TGTGCCAGCAGGGTCCGGGACAGGGGTCCCCGGGAGCAGTACTTC
clone_size: many; v_call: TRBV18; cdr3_length: 12; d_call: TRBD1; j_call: TRBJ1-1; cdr3_aa: CASSPYRGNAFF; cdr3_nt: TGTGCCAGCTCACCCTACAGGGGAAACGCTTTCTTT
clone_size: few; v_call: TRBV5-5; cdr3_length: 15; d_call: TRBD1; j_call: TRBJ1-5; cdr3_aa: CASSFETGEIQPQHF; cdr3_nt: TGTGCCAGCAGCTTCGAGACAGGGGAGATTCAGCCCCAGCATTTT
clone_size: once; v_call: TRBV7-8; cdr3_length: 14; d_call: -; j_call: TRBJ1-1; cdr3_aa: CASSFVAGGTEAFF; cdr3_nt: TGTGCCAGCAGCTTCGTCGCGGGTGGCACTGAAGCTTTCTTT
clone_size: few; v_call: TRBV3-1; cdr3_length: 14; d_call: -; j_call: TRBJ1-1; cdr3_aa: CASSQVGGQTEAFF; cdr3_nt: TGTGCCAGCAGCCAGGTGGGGGGGCAAACTGAAGCTTTCTTT
clone_size: many; v_call: TRBV6-2/TRBV6-3; cdr3_length: 14; d_call: -; j_call: TRBJ1-1; cdr3_aa: CASSSLPKGTEAFF; cdr3_nt: TGTGCCAGCAGCTCTCTCCCAAAAGGAACTGAAGCTTTCTTT
clone_size: -; v_call: TRBV11-2; cdr3_length: 15; d_call: TRBD2; j_call: TRBJ2-7; cdr3_aa: CASSSFSGREYEQYF; cdr3_nt: TGTGCCAGCAGCTCCTTTAGCGGGAGGGAATACGAGCAGTACTTC
clone_size: few; v_call: TRBV29-1; cdr3_length: 13; d_call: -; j_call: TRBJ1-5; cdr3_aa: CSVGGGTGQPQHF; cdr3_nt: TGCAGCGTTGGAGGCGGAACTGGGCAGCCCCAGCATTTT
clone_size: -; v_call: TRBV20-1; cdr3_length: 13; d_call: TRBD2; j_call: TRBJ2-5; cdr3_aa: CSASGGGAATQYF; cdr3_nt: TGCAGTGCCTCGGGGGGGGGGGCAGCGACCCAGTACTTC
clone_size: -; v_call: TRBV7-3; cdr3_length: 13; d_call: TRBD1; j_call: TRBJ2-3; cdr3_aa: CASRDRETDTQYF; cdr3_nt: TGTGCCAGCCGGGACAGGGAAACAGATACGCAGTATTTT
clone_size: many; v_call: TRBV28; cdr3_length: 13; d_call: -; j_call: TRBJ1-5; cdr3_aa: CASRWGVNQPQHF; cdr3_nt: TGTGCCAGCCGATGGGGGGTCAATCAGCCCCAGCATTTT
clone_size: -; v_call: TRBV27; cdr3_length: 15; d_call: -; j_call: TRBJ2-7; cdr3_aa: CASSLGPTPSYEQYF; cdr3_nt: TGTGCCAGCAGTTTAGGACCAACGCCGTCCTACGAGCAGTACTTC
clone_size: few; v_call: TRBV20-1; cdr3_length: 17; d_call: TRBD2; j_call: TRBJ2-7; cdr3_aa: CSAGVASGRGGLHEQYF; cdr3_nt: TGCAGTGCTGGAGTGGCTAGCGGGAGGGGAGGCCTTCACGAGCAGTACTTC
clone_size: few; v_call: TRBV27; cdr3_length: 12; d_call: -; j_call: TRBJ2-3; cdr3_aa: CASRRASDTQYF; cdr3_nt: TGTGCCAGCCGGCGGGCCTCAGATACGCAGTATTTT
clone_size: few; v_call: TRBV6-1; cdr3_length: 12; d_call: -; j_call: TRBJ2-2; cdr3_aa: CASSERGGELFF; cdr3_nt: TGTGCCAGCAGTGAACGTGGCGGGGAGCTGTTTTTT
clone_size: -; v_call: TRBV9; cdr3_length: 14; d_call: TRBD2; j_call: TRBJ2-1; cdr3_aa: CASSGSSGGNEQFF; cdr3_nt: TGTGCCAGCAGCGGTAGTAGCGGGGGGAATGAGCAGTTCTTC
clone_size: many; v_call: TRBV28; cdr3_length: 18; d_call: -; j_call: TRBJ2-2; cdr3_aa: CASSSFTSPLQITGELFF; cdr3_nt: TGTGCCAGCTCTTCTTTTACTAGCCCTCTCCAAATCACCGGGGAGCTGTTTTTT
clone_size: few; v_call: TRBV12-5; cdr3_length: 14; d_call: TRBD1; j_call: TRBJ2-2; cdr3_aa: CASGLSGQGGELFF; cdr3_nt: TGTGCTAGTGGTCTATCGGGACAGGGTGGGGAGCTGTTTTTT
clone_size: many; v_call: TRBV28; cdr3_length: 16; d_call: -; j_call: TRBJ2-5; cdr3_aa: CASSPGVGTNGETQYF; cdr3_nt: TGTGCCAGCAGCCCCGGTGTGGGGACAAATGGGGAGACCCAGTACTTC
clone_size: few; v_call: TRBV27; cdr3_length: 14; d_call: -; j_call: TRBJ1-2; cdr3_aa: CASRNRASNYGYTF; cdr3_nt: TGTGCCAGCAGAAACAGAGCTTCTAACTATGGCTACACCTTC
clone_size: few; v_call: TRBV28; cdr3_length: 15; d_call: TRBD1; j_call: TRBJ1-5; cdr3_aa: CASSSPGQGVQPQHF; cdr3_nt: TGTGCCAGCAGTTCTCCGGGACAGGGGGTTCAGCCCCAGCATTTT
clone_size: many; v_call: TRBV6-1; cdr3_length: 14; d_call: -; j_call: TRBJ1-1; cdr3_aa: CASSERVPSTEAFF; cdr3_nt: TGTGCCAGCAGTGAAAGGGTCCCTTCCACTGAAGCTTTCTTT
clone_size: -; v_call: TRBV28; cdr3_length: 15; d_call: -; j_call: TRBJ2-2; cdr3_aa: CASTPGTPNTGELFF; cdr3_nt: TGTGCCAGCACCCCTGGGACACCGAACACCGGGGAGCTGTTTTTT
clone_size: many; v_call: TRBV29-1; cdr3_length: 12; d_call: TRBD2; j_call: TRBJ2-7; cdr3_aa: CSVLGLAKEQYF; cdr3_nt: TGCAGCGTTCTTGGACTAGCGAAGGAGCAGTACTTC
clone_size: few; v_call: TRBV20-1; cdr3_length: 16; d_call: TRBD1; j_call: TRBJ1-6; cdr3_aa: CSARDRARGNNSPLHF; cdr3_nt: TGCAGTGCTAGAGATCGGGCCAGGGGGAACAATTCACCCCTCCACTTT
clone_size: -; v_call: TRBV6-5; cdr3_length: 16; d_call: -; j_call: TRBJ2-2; cdr3_aa: CASSYRGGITTGELFF; cdr3_nt: TGTGCCAGCAGTTACCGTGGCGGGATAACGACCGGGGAGCTGTTTTTT
clone_size: many; v_call: TRBV6-1; cdr3_length: 12; d_call: -; j_call: TRBJ2-7; cdr3_aa: CASSRTEIEQYF; cdr3_nt: TGTGCCAGCAGCAGAACTGAGATCGAGCAGTACTTC
clone_size: -; v_call: TRBV7-2; cdr3_length: 17; d_call: TRBD2; j_call: TRBJ2-2; cdr3_aa: CASSLFSAGGFTGELFF; cdr3_nt: TGTGCCAGCAGCTTATTCTCCGCGGGAGGATTCACCGGGGAGCTGTTTTTT
clone_size: few; v_call: TRBV7-9; cdr3_length: 15; d_call: TRBD1; j_call: TRBJ1-3; cdr3_aa: CASSLGDSTGNTIYF; cdr3_nt: TGTGCCAGCAGCTTAGGGGACAGTACTGGAAACACCATATATTTT
clone_size: many; v_call: TRBV6-1; cdr3_length: 13; d_call: TRBD1; j_call: TRBJ1-1; cdr3_aa: CASRTGWNTEAFF; cdr3_nt: TGTGCCAGCCGGACAGGGTGGAACACTGAAGCTTTCTTT
clone_size: few; v_call: TRBV11-2; cdr3_length: 16; d_call: -; j_call: TRBJ2-1; cdr3_aa: CASSLGTAPAYNEQFF; cdr3_nt: TGTGCCAGCAGCTTAGGTACAGCGCCGGCCTACAATGAGCAGTTCTTC
clone_size: -; v_call: TRBV5-1; cdr3_length: 13; d_call: -; j_call: TRBJ1-2; cdr3_aa: CASRQENFYGYTF; cdr3_nt: TGCGCCAGCAGACAAGAGAACTTCTATGGCTACACCTTC
clone_size: few; v_call: TRBV5-1; cdr3_length: 16; d_call: TRBD1; j_call: TRBJ1-2; cdr3_aa: CASSLTRDRFNYGYTF; cdr3_nt: TGCGCCAGCAGCCTGACCCGGGACAGGTTTAACTATGGCTACACCTTC
clone_size: many; v_call: TRBV12-3/TRBV12-4; cdr3_length: 13; d_call: -; j_call: TRBJ1-1; cdr3_aa: CASSFLLNTEAFF; cdr3_nt: TGTGCCAGCAGTTTTTTACTGAACACTGAAGCTTTCTTT
clone_size: few; v_call: TRBV20-1; cdr3_length: 14; d_call: -; j_call: TRBJ1-4; cdr3_aa: CSARDWGDEEKLFF; cdr3_nt: TGCAGTGCTAGAGATTGGGGGGATGAGGAAAAACTGTTTTTT
clone_size: many; v_call: TRBV2; cdr3_length: 13; d_call: -; j_call: TRBJ2-5; cdr3_aa: CASVGVGQETQYF; cdr3_nt: TGTGCCAGCGTAGGAGTCGGACAAGAGACCCAGTACTTC
clone_size: many; v_call: TRBV6-1; cdr3_length: 15; d_call: TRBD1; j_call: TRBJ1-1; cdr3_aa: CASHRTGAMNTEAFF; cdr3_nt: TGTGCCAGCCACCGGACAGGGGCGATGAACACTGAAGCTTTCTTT
clone_size: -; v_call: TRBV15; cdr3_length: 13; d_call: -; j_call: TRBJ2-1; cdr3_aa: CATSRGEFNEQFF; cdr3_nt: TGTGCCACCAGCAGAGGGGAGTTCAATGAGCAGTTCTTC
clone_size: -; v_call: TRBV7-2; cdr3_length: 13; d_call: TRBD2; j_call: TRBJ2-3; cdr3_aa: CASSYLAGAAQYF; cdr3_nt: TGTGCCAGCAGCTACCTAGCGGGAGCGGCGCAGTATTTT
clone_size: many; v_call: TRBV7-9; cdr3_length: 14; d_call: -; j_call: TRBJ1-5; cdr3_aa: CASSFSGLYQPQHF; cdr3_nt: TGTGCCAGCAGCTTCTCAGGGTTGTATCAGCCCCAGCATTTT
clone_size: -; v_call: TRBV18; cdr3_length: 15; d_call: TRBD2; j_call: TRBJ2-5; cdr3_aa: CASSPPTSGRKTQYF; cdr3_nt: TGTGCCAGCTCACCACCGACTAGCGGGAGGAAGACCCAGTACTTC
clone_size: -; v_call: TRBV6-5; cdr3_length: 12; d_call: -; j_call: TRBJ1-1; cdr3_aa: CASSYLDGQAFF; cdr3_nt: TGTGCCAGCAGTTACCTGGACGGGCAAGCTTTCTTT
clone_size: -; v_call: TRBV20-1; cdr3_length: 15; d_call: TRBD1; j_call: TRBJ2-7; cdr3_aa: CSARDQITGVGEQYF; cdr3_nt: TGCAGTGCTAGAGATCAAATAACAGGGGTAGGTGAGCAGTACTTC
clone_size: many; v_call: TRBV12-3/TRBV12-4; cdr3_length: 13; d_call: -; j_call: TRBJ1-2; cdr3_aa: CASSPPGLNGYTF; cdr3_nt: TGTGCCAGCAGTCCCCCGGGGCTAAATGGCTACACCTTC
clone_size: few; v_call: TRBV27; cdr3_length: 14; d_call: -; j_call: TRBJ2-7; cdr3_aa: CASSKGSGPGGQYF; cdr3_nt: TGTGCCAGCAGTAAAGGTTCGGGCCCCGGCGGGCAGTACTTC
clone_size: -; v_call: TRBV2; cdr3_length: 15; d_call: -; j_call: TRBJ2-7; cdr3_aa: CASSQGGGLIYEQYF; cdr3_nt: TGTGCCAGCAGCCAAGGGGGGGGTCTCATCTACGAGCAGTACTTC
clone_size: -; v_call: TRBV3-1; cdr3_length: 16; d_call: TRBD2; j_call: TRBJ2-7; cdr3_aa: CASSRLWTSVPYEQYF; cdr3_nt: TGTGCCAGCAGCCGACTTTGGACTAGCGTACCCTACGAGCAGTACTTC
clone_size: few; v_call: TRBV7-8; cdr3_length: 12; d_call: -; j_call: TRBJ2-6; cdr3_aa: CASSMGANVLTF; cdr3_nt: TGTGCCAGCAGTATGGGGGCCAACGTCCTGACTTTC